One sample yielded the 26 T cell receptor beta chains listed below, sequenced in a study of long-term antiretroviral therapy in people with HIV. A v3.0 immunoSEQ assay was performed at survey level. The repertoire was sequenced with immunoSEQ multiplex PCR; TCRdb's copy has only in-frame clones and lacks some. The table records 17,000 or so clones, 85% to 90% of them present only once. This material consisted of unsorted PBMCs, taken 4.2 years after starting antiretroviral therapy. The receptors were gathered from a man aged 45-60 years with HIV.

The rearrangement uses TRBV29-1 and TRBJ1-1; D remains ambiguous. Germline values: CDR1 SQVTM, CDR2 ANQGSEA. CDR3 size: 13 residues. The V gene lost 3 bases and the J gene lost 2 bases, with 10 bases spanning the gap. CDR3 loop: CSVDSRINTEAFF. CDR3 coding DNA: TGCAGCGTTGACTCCCGGATAAACACTGAAGCTTTCTTT. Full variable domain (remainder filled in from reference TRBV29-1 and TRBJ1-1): SAVISQKPSRDICQRGTSLTIQCQVDSQVTMMFWYRQQPGQSLTLIATANQGSEATYESGFVIDKFPISRPNLTFSTLTVSNMSPEDSSIYLCSVDSRINTEAFFGQGTRLTVV.

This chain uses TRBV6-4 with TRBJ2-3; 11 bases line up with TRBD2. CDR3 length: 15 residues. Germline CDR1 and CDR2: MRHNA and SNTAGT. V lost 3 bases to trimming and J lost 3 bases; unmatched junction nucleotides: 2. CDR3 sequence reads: CASSETSGGTDTQYF. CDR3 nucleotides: TGTGCCAGCAGTGAAACTAGCGGGGGAACAGATACGCAGTATTTT.

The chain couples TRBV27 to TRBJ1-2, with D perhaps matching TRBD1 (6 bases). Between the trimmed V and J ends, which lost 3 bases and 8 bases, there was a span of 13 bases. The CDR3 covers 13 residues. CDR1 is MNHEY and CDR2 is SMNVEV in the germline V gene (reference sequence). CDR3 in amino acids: CASSFNSGTGYTF. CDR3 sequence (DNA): TGTGCCAGCAGTTTTAATAGCGGGACAGGCTACACCTTC.

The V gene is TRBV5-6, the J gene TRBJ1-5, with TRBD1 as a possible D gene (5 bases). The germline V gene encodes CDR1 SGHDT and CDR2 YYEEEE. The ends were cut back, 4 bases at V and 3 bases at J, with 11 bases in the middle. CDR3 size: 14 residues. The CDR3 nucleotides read TGTGCCAGCAGCACAACAGGCGTCAATCAGCCCCAGCATTTT. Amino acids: CASSTTGVNQPQHF.

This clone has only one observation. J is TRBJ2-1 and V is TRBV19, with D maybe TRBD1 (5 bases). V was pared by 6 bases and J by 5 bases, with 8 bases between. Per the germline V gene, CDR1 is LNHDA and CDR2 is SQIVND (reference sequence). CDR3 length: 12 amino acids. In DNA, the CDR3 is TGTGCCAGTAGGGGGCAGAACAATGAGCAGTTCTTC. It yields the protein CASRGQNNEQFF.

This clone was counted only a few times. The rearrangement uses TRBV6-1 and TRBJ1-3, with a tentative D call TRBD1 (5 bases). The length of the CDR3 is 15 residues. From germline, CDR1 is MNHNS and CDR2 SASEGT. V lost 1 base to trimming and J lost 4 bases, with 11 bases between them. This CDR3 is CASSEGPGTGNTIYF. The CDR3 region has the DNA TGTGCCAGCAGTGAAGGCCCAGGGACCGGAAACACCATATATTTT.

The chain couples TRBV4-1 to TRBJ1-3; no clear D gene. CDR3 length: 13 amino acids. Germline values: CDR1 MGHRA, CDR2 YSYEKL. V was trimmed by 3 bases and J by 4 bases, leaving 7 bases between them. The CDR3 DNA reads TGCGCCAGCAGCCACGTCGGCGGAAACACCATATATTTT. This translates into CASSHVGGNTIYF.

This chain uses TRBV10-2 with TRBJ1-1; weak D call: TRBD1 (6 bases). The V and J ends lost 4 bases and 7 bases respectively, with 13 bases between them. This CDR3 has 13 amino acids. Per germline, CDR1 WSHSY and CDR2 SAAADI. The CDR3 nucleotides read TGCGCCAGCAGTGCGGGAGGGGGGAGTGAAGCTTTCTTT. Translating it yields CASSAGGGSEAFF.

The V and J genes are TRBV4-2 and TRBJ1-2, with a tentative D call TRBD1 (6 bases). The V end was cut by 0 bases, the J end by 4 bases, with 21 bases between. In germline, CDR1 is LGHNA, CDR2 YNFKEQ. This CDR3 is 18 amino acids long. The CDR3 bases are TGTGCCAGCAGCCAAGATGGGACTAGGGGGGGAGATGGCTATGGCTACACCTTC. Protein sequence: CASSQDGTRGGDGYGYTF.

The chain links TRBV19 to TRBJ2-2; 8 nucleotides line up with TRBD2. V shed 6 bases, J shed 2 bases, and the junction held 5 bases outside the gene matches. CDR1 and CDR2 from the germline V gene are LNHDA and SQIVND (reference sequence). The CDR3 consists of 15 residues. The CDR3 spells CASRSGGANTGELFF. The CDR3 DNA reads TGTGCCAGTAGATCGGGGGGGGCAAACACCGGGGAGCTGTTTTTT.

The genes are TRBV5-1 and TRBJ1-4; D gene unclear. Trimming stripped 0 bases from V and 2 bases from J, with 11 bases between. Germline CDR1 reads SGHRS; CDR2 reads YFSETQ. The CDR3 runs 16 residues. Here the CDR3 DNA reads TGCGCCAGCAGCTTGGTGTGGGGAGCCACTAATGAAAAACTGTTTTTT. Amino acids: CASSLVWGATNEKLFF.

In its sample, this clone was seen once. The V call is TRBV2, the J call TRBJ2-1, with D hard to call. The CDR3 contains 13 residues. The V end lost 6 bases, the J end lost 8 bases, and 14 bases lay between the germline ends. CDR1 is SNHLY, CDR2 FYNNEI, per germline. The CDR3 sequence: CASRDVNSYEQFF. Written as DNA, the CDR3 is TGTGCCAGCAGGGACGTGAACTCTTATGAGCAGTTCTTC. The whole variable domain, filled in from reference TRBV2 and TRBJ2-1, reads EPEVTQTPSHQVTQMGQEVILRCVPISNHLYFYWYRQILGQKVEFLVSFYNNEISEKSEIFDDQFSVERPDGSNFTLKIRSTKLEDSAMYFCASRDVNSYEQFFGPGTRLTVL.

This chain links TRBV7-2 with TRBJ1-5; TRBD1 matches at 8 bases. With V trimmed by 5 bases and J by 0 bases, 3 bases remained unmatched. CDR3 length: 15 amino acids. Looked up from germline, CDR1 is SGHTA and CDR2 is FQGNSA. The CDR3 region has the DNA TGTGCCAGCAGCCTGACAGGGGATAGCAATCAGCCCCAGCATTTT. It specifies CASSLTGDSNQPQHF.

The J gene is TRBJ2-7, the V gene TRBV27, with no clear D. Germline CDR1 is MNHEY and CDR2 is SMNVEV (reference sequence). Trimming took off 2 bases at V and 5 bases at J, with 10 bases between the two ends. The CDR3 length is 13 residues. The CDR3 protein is CASSLAGWDEQYF. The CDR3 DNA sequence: TGTGCCAGCAGTTTAGCCGGCTGGGACGAGCAGTACTTC.

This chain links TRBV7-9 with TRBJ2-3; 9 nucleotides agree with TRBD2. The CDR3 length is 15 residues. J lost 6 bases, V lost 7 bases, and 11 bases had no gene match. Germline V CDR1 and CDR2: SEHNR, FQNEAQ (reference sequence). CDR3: CASTKLAGAWDTQYF. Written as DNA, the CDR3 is TGTGCCAGCACCAAACTAGCGGGCGCCTGGGATACGCAGTATTTT. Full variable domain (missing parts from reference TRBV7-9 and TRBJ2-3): DTGVSQNPRHKITKRGQNVTFRCDPISEHNRLYWYRQTLGQGPEFLTYFQNEAQLEKSRLLSDRFSAERPKGSFSTLEIQRTEQGDSAMYLCASTKLAGAWDTQYFGPGTRLTVL.

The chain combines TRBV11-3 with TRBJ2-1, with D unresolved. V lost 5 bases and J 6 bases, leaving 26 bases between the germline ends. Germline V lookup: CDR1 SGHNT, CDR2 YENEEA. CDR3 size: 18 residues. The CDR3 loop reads CASSRSLPYMTATNEQFF. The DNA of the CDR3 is TGTGCCAGCAGCCGCTCTCTCCCCTACATGACGGCAACCAATGAGCAGTTCTTC.

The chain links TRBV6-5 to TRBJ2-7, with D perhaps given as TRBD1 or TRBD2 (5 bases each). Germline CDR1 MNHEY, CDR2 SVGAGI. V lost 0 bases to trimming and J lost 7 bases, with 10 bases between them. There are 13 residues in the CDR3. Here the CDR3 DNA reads TGTGCCAGCAGTTACTCCGGGGCTCGTGAGCAGTACTTC. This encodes CASSYSGAREQYF.

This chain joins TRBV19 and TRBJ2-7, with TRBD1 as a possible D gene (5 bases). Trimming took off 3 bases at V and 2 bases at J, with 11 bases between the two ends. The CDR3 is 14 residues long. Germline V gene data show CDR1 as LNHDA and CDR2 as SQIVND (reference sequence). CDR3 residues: CASSISGFPYEQYF. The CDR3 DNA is TGTGCCAGTAGTATCTCAGGGTTCCCCTACGAGCAGTACTTC.

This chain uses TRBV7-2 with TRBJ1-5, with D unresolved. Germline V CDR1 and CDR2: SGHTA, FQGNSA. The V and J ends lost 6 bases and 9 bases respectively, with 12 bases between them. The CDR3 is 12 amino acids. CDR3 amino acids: CASSTPPGPQHF. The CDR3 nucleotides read TGTGCCAGCAGTACCCCTCCAGGGCCCCAGCATTTT.

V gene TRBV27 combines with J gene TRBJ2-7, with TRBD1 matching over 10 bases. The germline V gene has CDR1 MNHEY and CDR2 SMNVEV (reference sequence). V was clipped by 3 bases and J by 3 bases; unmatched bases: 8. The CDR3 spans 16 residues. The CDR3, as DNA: TGTGCCAGCAGTTTTATTCCGGGACAGGGGAACTACGAGCAGTACTTC. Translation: CASSFIPGQGNYEQYF.

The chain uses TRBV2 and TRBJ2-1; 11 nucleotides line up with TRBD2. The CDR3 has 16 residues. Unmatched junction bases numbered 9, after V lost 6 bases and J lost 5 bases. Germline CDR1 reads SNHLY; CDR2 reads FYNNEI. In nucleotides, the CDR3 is TGTGCCAGCAGCGAAATAGCGGGGGGGCCTCACAATGAGCAGTTCTTC. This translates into CASSEIAGGPHNEQFF.

The CDR3 nucleotides read TGTGCCAGCAGTGGAGAGGGACAGGGGGCTCTTCCCCAAAATGGCTACACCTTC. Protein: CASSGEGQGALPQNGYTF. The chain carries TRBV2 and TRBJ1-2; TRBD1 aligns across 12 bases. This CDR3 has 18 amino acids. V lost 4 bases and J lost 6; bases outside the gene matches: 15. Germline V CDR1 and CDR2: SNHLY, FYNNEI.

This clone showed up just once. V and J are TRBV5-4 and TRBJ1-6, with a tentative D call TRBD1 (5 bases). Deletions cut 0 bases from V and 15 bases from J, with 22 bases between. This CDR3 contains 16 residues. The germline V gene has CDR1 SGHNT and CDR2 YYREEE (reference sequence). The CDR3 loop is CASSLVGDFPREVLHF. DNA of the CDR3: TGTGCCAGCAGCTTGGTTGGGGACTTCCCGCGGGAGGTCCTCCACTTT.

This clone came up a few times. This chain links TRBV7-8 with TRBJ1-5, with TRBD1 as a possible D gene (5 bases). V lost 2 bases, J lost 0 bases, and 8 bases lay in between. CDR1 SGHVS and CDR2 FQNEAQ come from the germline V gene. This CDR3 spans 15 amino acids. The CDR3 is CASSLRGISNQPQHF. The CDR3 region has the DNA TGTGCCAGCAGCTTAAGGGGCATTAGCAATCAGCCCCAGCATTTT. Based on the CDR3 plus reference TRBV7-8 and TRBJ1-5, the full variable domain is GAGVSQSPRYKVAKRGQDVALRCDPISGHVSLFWYQQALGQGPEFLTYFQNEAQLDKSGLPSDRFFAERPEGSVSTLKIQRTQQEDSAVYLCASSLRGISNQPQHFGDGTRLSIL.

As DNA, the CDR3 is TGTGCCAGCAGTTTATGGGGACCTGATCAGCCCCAGCATTTT. The encoded protein is CASSLWGPDQPQHF. The chain combines TRBV27 with TRBJ1-5; a weak D match, TRBD1 (5 bases). V was clipped by 1 base and J by 5 bases, with 9 bases between them. CDR1 and CDR2 (germline): MNHEY, SMNVEV (reference sequence). The CDR3 is 14 amino acids.

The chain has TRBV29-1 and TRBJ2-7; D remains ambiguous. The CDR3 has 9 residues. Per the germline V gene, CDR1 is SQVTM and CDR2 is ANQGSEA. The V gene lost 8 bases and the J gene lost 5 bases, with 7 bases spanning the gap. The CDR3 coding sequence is TGCAGCCTTTTGGACGAGCAGTACTTC. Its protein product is CSLLDEQYF.